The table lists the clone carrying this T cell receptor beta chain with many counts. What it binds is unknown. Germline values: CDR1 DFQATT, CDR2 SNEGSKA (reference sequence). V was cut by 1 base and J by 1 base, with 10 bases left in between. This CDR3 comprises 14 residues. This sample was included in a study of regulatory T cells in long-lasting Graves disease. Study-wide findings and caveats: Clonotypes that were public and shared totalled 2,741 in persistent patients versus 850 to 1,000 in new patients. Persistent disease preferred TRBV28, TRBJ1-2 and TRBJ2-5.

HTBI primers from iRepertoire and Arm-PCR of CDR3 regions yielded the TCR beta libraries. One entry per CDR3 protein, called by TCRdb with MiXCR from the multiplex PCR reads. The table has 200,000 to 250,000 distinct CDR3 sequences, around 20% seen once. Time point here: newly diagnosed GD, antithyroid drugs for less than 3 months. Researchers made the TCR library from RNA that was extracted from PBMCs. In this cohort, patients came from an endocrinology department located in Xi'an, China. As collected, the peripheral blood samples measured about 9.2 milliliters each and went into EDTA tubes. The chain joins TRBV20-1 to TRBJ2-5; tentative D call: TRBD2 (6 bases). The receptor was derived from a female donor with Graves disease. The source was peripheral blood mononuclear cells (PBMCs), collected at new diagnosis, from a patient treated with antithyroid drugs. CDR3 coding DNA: TGCAGTGCTAGAGGACGGGGGTTCCAAGAGACCCAGTACTTC. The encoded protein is CSARGRGFQETQYF.